The following is a T cell receptor beta chain sequence with its context. Its cognate antigen is unknown. The data are from a study of shared clonotypes between healthy human individuals. Study summary: Donor composition was two women and three men, aged 18 to 49. Per donor, CD8 memory used one plate, CD8 naive used two, CD4 memory used three and CD4 naive used three. Findings of the study overall: Among several donors, approximately 4.6% of naive CD4 clonotypes were found in common. Larger richness was generally estimated for naive than memory subsets.

The naive CD8 population came from CD45RO-negative cells selected for CCR7, without terminally differentiated effector memory CD45RA+ cells. This CDR3 region has 14 residues. The V gene's germline CDR1 is SGHNT and CDR2 YYREEE (reference sequence). Trimming shortened V by 1 base and J by 2 bases, and 10 bases separated the two germline ends. The method was immunoSEQ multiplex PCR; TCRdb's version includes in-frame clones alone and lacks a portion of them. The sample carries 550,000 to 750,000 clones, about 90% recorded once. The sequencing sample was made of naive CD8+ T cells sorted from blood. This clonotype was sampled from a man between 25 and 39 years old in good health. The chain has TRBV5-4 and TRBJ2-7; no clear D. The CDR3 DNA sequence: TGTGCCAGCAGCTTGTTATCAGGTACCTACGAGCAGTACTTC. Its protein product is CASSLLSGTYEQYF.